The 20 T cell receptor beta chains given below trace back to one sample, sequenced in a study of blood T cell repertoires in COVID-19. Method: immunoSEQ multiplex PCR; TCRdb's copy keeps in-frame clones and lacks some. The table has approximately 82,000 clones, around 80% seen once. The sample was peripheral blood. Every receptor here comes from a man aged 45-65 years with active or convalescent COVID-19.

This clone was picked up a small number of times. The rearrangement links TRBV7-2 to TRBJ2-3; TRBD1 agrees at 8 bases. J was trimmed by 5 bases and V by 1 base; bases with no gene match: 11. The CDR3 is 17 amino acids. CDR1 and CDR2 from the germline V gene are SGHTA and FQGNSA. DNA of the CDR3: TGTGCCAGCAGCTTAGAGGTGGGCAGGGGGCGCCAAGATACGCAGTATTTT. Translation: CASSLEVGRGRQDTQYF.

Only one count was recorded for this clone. The CDR3 nucleotides read TGTGCCAGCAGCCCGCCCCAGGCCTCCTACGAGCAGTACTTC. This encodes CASSPPQASYEQYF. The gene calls are TRBV11-2 and TRBJ2-7, with no clear D. V was clipped by 5 bases and J by 0 bases, with 11 bases between them. CDR3 length equals 14 residues. Germline values: CDR1 SGHAT, CDR2 FQNNGV.

The CDR3 sequence is CASRSGGAPDTQYF. In DNA form, the CDR3 reads TGTGCCAGCAGGTCCGGGGGGGCCCCAGATACGCAGTATTTT. The chain carries TRBV6-5 and TRBJ2-3; 8 bases are shared with TRBD2. J was trimmed by 4 bases and V by 6 bases; bases with no gene match: 6. The germline CDR1 and CDR2 sequences are MNHEY and SVGAGI. The CDR3 contains 14 residues.

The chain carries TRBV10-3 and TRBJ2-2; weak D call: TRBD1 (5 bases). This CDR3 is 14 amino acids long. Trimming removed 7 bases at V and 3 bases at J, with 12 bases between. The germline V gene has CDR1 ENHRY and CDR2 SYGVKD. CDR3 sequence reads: CAITPRDDTGELFF. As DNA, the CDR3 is TGTGCCATCACCCCCAGGGATGACACCGGGGAGCTGTTTTTT.

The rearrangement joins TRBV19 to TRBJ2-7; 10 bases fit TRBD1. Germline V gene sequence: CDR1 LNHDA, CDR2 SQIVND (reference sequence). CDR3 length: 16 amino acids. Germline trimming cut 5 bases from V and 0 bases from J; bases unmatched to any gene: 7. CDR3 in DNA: TGTGCCAGTAGTCCCTTTGGGACAGGGGCCTCCTACGAGCAGTACTTC. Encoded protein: CASSPFGTGASYEQYF. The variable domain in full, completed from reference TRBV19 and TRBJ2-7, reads DGGITQSPKYLFRKEGQNVTLSCEQNLNHDAMYWYRQDPGQGLRLIYYSQIVNDFQKGDIAEGYSVSREKKESFPLTVTSAQKNPTAFYLCASSPFGTGASYEQYFGPGTRLTVT.

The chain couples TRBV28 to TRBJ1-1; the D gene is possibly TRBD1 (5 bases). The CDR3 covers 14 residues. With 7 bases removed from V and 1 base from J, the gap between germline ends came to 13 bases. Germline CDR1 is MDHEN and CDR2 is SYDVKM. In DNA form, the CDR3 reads TGTGCCAGCACGCCCGCGGGGACGAACACTGAAGCTTTCTTT. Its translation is CASTPAGTNTEAFF. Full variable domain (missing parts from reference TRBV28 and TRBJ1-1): DVKVTQSSRYLVKRTGEKVFLECVQDMDHENMFWYRQDPGLGLRLIYFSYDVKMKEKGDIPEGYSVSREKKERFSLILESASTNQTSMYLCASTPAGTNTEAFFGQGTRLTVV.

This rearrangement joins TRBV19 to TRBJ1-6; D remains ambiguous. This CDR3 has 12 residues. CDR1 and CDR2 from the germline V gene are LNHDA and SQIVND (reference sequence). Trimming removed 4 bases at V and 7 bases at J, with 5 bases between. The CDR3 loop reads CASSTRNSPLHF. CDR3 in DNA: TGTGCCAGTAGTACGAGGAATTCACCCCTCCACTTT.

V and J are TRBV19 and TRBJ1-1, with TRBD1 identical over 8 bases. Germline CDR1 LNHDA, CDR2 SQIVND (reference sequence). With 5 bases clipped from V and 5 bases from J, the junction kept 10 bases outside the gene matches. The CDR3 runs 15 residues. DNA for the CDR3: TGTGCCAGTAGTCCCAAGACAGGGGTGAGGACTGAAGCTTTCTTT. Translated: CASSPKTGVRTEAFF.

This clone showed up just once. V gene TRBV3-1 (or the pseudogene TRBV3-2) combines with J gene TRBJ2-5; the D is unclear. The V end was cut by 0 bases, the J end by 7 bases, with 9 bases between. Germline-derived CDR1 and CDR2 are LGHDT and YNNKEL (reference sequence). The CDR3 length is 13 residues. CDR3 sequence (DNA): TGTGCCAGCAGCCAAGATCTGGCGGCGACCCAGTACTTC. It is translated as CASSQDLAATQYF.

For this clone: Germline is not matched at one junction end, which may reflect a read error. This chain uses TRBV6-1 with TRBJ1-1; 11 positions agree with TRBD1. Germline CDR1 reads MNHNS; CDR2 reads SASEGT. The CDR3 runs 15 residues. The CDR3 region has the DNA TGTGCCAGCATTGAAGGACAGGGGGCAAACACTGAAGCTTTCTTT. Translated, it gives CASIEGQGANTEAFF.

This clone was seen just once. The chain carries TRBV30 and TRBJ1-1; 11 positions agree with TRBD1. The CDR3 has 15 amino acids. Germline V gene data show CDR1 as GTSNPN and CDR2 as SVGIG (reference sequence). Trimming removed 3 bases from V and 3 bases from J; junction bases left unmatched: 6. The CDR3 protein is CAWRAGQGAYTEAFF. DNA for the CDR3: TGTGCCTGGAGAGCCGGACAGGGGGCATACACTGAAGCTTTCTTT.

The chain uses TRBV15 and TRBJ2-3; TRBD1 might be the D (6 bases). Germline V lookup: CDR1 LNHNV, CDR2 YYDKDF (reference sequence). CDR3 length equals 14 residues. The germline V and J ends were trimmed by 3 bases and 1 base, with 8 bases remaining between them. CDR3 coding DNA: TGTGCCACCAGCAGTAGGACAGGCACAGATACGCAGTATTTT. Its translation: CATSSRTGTDTQYF.

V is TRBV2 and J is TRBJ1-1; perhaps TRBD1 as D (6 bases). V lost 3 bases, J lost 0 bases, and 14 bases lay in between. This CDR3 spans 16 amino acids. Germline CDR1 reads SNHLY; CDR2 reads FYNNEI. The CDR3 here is CASSEGAGKMNTEAFF. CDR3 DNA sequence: TGTGCCAGCAGTGAGGGGGCAGGGAAGATGAACACTGAAGCTTTCTTT. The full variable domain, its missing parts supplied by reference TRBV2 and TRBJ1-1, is EPEVTQTPSHQVTQMGQEVILRCVPISNHLYFYWYRQILGQKVEFLVSFYNNEISEKSEIFDDQFSVERPDGSNFTLKIRSTKLEDSAMYFCASSEGAGKMNTEAFFGQGTRLTVV.

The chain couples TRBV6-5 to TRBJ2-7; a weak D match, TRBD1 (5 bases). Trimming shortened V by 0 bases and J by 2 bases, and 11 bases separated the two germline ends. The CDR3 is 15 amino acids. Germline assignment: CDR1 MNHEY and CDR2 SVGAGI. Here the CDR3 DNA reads TGTGCCAGCAGTTACTCAATGACAGTAGCCTACGAGCAGTACTTC. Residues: CASSYSMTVAYEQYF.

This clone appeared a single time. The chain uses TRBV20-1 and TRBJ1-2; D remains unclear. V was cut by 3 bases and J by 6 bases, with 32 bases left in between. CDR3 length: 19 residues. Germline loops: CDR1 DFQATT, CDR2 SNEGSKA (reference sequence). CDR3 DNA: TGCAGTGCTAGTCGAGAAGATTGGGATCAAATCATCTACGGGAATGGCTACACCTTC. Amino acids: CSASREDWDQIIYGNGYTF.

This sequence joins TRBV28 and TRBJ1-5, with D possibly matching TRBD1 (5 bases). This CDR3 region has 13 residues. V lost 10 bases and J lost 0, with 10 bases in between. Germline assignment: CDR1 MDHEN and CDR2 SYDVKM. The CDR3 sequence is CATRQTSNQPQHF. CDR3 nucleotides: TGTGCCACCAGACAGACTAGCAATCAGCCCCAGCATTTT.

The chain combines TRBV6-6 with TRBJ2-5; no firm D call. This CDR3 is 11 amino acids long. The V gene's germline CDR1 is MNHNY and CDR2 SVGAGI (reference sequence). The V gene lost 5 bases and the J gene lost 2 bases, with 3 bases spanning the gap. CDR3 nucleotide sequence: TGTGCCAGCAGTCTACAAGAGACCCAGTACTTC. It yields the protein CASSLQETQYF.

The CDR3 sequence is CASPITGRAQETQYF. CDR3 nucleotide sequence: TGTGCAAGTCCCATAACAGGGAGGGCCCAAGAGACCCAGTACTTC. The V gene is TRBV12-2, the J gene TRBJ2-5; the table gives TRBD2 as D, unverified against the DNA. TRBV12-2 is reported as a pseudogene. There are 15 residues in the CDR3.

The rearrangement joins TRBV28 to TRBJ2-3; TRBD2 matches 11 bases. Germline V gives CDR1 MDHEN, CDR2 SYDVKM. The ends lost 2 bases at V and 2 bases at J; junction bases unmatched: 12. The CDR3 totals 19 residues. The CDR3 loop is CASSLRRASGGIITDTQYF. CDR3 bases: TGTGCCAGCAGTTTACGACGGGCTAGCGGGGGGATCATCACAGATACGCAGTATTTT. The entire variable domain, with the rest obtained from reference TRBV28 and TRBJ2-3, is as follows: DVKVTQSSRYLVKRTGEKVFLECVQDMDHENMFWYRQDPGLGLRLIYFSYDVKMKEKGDIPEGYSVSREKKERFSLILESASTNQTSMYLCASSLRRASGGIITDTQYFGPGTRLTVL.

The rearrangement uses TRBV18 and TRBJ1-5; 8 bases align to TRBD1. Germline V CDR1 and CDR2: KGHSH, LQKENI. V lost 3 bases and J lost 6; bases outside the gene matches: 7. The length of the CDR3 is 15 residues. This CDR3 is CASSPGQGLFQPQHF. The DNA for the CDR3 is TGTGCCAGCTCACCCGGACAGGGTCTGTTTCAGCCCCAGCATTTT.